These 19 T cell receptor beta chains were sequenced from one sample in a study of blood T cell repertoires in COVID-19. The table came from immunoSEQ multiplex PCR; TCRdb's copy has only in-frame clones and leaves some out. Of a few hundred thousand clones listed, around 80% are singletons. Sequencing was done on a sample of peripheral blood. Source of these receptors: a human donor in a cohort sampled during active COVID-19.

The chain carries TRBV24-1 and TRBJ2-5; D might be TRBD2 (6 bases). The CDR3 is 15 amino acids. Trimming shortened V by 0 bases and J by 5 bases, and 12 bases separated the two germline ends. Germline CDR1 is KGHDR and CDR2 is SFDVKD. CDR3 nucleotide sequence: TGTGCCACCAGTGATTTGAAAGGGGCGGGGGAGACCCAGTACTTC. Its protein product is CATSDLKGAGETQYF.

The chain has TRBV12-3 or TRBV12-4 and TRBJ1-1, with D possibly matching TRBD1 (5 bases). Trimming left V 6 bases short and J 1 base short, with 9 bases between. This CDR3 comprises 13 residues. CDR3 sequence: CASSPQGNTEAFF. CDR3 nucleotide sequence: TGTGCCAGCAGCCCTCAGGGGAACACTGAAGCTTTCTTT.

The V gene is TRBV6-5, the J gene TRBJ1-2; 9 bases are shared with TRBD1. V gave up 4 bases and J gave up 8 bases; unmatched junction bases: 11. This CDR3 is built from 15 residues. Germline V lookup: CDR1 MNHEY, CDR2 SVGAGI. Here the CDR3 reads CASSFTGTGQYGYTF. The DNA for the CDR3 is TGTGCCAGCAGTTTCACCGGGACAGGGCAGTACGGCTACACCTTC.

The chain is built from TRBV6-2 or TRBV6-3 and TRBJ2-1; TRBD2 matches at 7 bases. The germline V gene has CDR1 MNHEY and CDR2 SVGEGT. V lost 1 base to trimming and J lost 4 bases; unmatched junction nucleotides: 16. This CDR3 has 19 amino acids. CDR3 protein: CASSYYPLKEAGRYNEQFF. The CDR3 DNA follows: TGTGCCAGCAGTTACTACCCCCTCAAGGAAGCGGGGCGATACAATGAGCAGTTCTTC.

The chain links TRBV9 to TRBJ2-6; 9 nucleotides line up with TRBD1. The germline gives CDR1 SGDLS, CDR2 YYNGEE. J was trimmed by 3 bases and V by 4 bases; bases with no gene match: 8. CDR3 size: 17 residues. CDR3 nucleotides: TGTGCCAGCAGCTCAGGGACAGGGAAAGGTGGGGCCAACGTCCTGACTTTC. Residues: CASSSGTGKGGANVLTF. Complete variable domain (other parts from reference TRBV9 and TRBJ2-6): DSGVTQTPKHLITATGQRVTLRCSPRSGDLSVYWYQQSLDQGLQFLIQYYNGEERAKGNILERFSAQQFPDLHSELNLSSLELGDSALYFCASSSGTGKGGANVLTFGAGSRLTVL.

The chain uses TRBV20-1 and TRBJ2-3, with D hard to call. V shed 6 bases and J shed 4 bases, with 8 bases lying between them. CDR3 size: 11 residues. Per the germline V gene, CDR1 is DFQATT and CDR2 is SNEGSKA (reference sequence). This chain's CDR3 is CSAFSADTQYF. For the CDR3, the DNA is TGCAGTGCATTTAGTGCAGATACGCAGTATTTT.

J is TRBJ2-2 and V is TRBV7-2; TRBD1 matches 8 bases. Germline CDR1 is SGHTA and CDR2 is FQGNSA. The CDR3 has 14 residues. After removal of 5 bases from V and 7 bases from J, the junction contained 6 bases not matched to a gene. CDR3 bases: TGTGCCAGCAGCCCACTCGGGACAGGCGGGGAGCTGTTTTTT. Its protein product is CASSPLGTGGELFF. Full variable domain (remainder filled in from reference TRBV7-2 and TRBJ2-2): GAGVSQSPSNKVTEKGKDVELRCDPISGHTALYWYRQSLGQGLEFLIYFQGNSAPDKSGLPSDRFSAERTGGSVSTLTIQRTQQEDSAVYLCASSPLGTGGELFFGEGSRLTVL.

The chain recombines TRBV7-2 with TRBJ1-2, with TRBD1 as a possible D gene (6 bases). Trimming removed 1 base at V and 5 bases at J, with 14 bases between. Per the germline V gene, CDR1 is SGHTA and CDR2 is FQGNSA. The CDR3 length is 15 residues. DNA of the CDR3: TGTGCCAGCAGCTTAGGCCCAAATCAGGGGTATGGCTACACCTTC. Protein product: CASSLGPNQGYGYTF.

The V and J genes are TRBV11-3 and TRBJ2-2, with TRBD1 identical over 9 bases. Germline V gene data show CDR1 as SGHNT and CDR2 as YENEEA. The ends lost 4 bases at V and 3 bases at J; junction bases unmatched: 3. This CDR3 is 15 amino acids long. CDR3 nucleotides: TGTGCCAGCAGCTCCCGGGACAGGGACACCGGGGAGCTGTTTTTT. It translates to CASSSRDRDTGELFF.

The chain carries TRBV5-1 and TRBJ2-1; tentative D call: TRBD2 (7 bases). Germline V lookup: CDR1 SGHRS, CDR2 YFSETQ. The CDR3 extends over 14 amino acids. Trimming took off 0 bases at V and 9 bases at J, with 13 bases between the two ends. CDR3: CASSLGQGRGEQFF. CDR3 coding DNA: TGCGCCAGCAGCTTGGGTCAGGGGAGGGGTGAGCAGTTCTTC.

The chain has TRBV19 and TRBJ1-2; 8 bases agree with TRBD1. The V gene's germline CDR1 is LNHDA and CDR2 SQIVND (reference sequence). Trimming removed 6 bases from V and 0 bases from J; junction bases left unmatched: 12. CDR3 length: 17 amino acids. The CDR3 nucleotides are TGTGCCAGTAGCCCCCTTTGGGACAGGACCGCTAACTATGGCTACACCTTC. This encodes CASSPLWDRTANYGYTF.

V gene TRBV6-1 combines with J gene TRBJ1-1; maybe TRBD1 (5 bases). V lost 0 bases and J lost 8, with 10 bases in between. The CDR3 runs to 13 residues. Germline values: CDR1 MNHNS, CDR2 SASEGT. The CDR3 loop reads CASSEAGAGEAFF. DNA for the CDR3: TGTGCCAGCAGTGAAGCAGGGGCGGGGGAAGCTTTCTTT.

The J gene is TRBJ1-5, the V gene TRBV19; TRBD1 is a possible D gene (5 bases). Deletions cut 0 bases from V and 0 bases from J, with 6 bases between. The CDR3 is 15 amino acids. Germline V CDR1 and CDR2: LNHDA, SQIVND (reference sequence). The CDR3 sequence: CASSIDRASNQPQHF. In DNA, the CDR3 is TGTGCCAGTAGTATAGACAGGGCTAGCAATCAGCCCCAGCATTTT.

The genes are TRBV10-3 and TRBJ1-1; no clear D. V dropped 6 bases and J dropped 3 bases, with 11 bases sitting between them. Germline CDR1 and CDR2: ENHRY and SYGVKD. The CDR3 has 13 amino acids. The CDR3 DNA follows: TGTGCCATCAGGGTACTTGGGCACACTGAAGCTTTCTTT. Protein product: CAIRVLGHTEAFF.

The rearrangement joins TRBV3-1 (or the pseudogene TRBV3-2) to TRBJ2-3; 9 bases fit TRBD2. Germline V gene sequence: CDR1 LGHDT, CDR2 YNNKEL (reference sequence). V shed 3 bases and J 2 bases; nucleotides not matched to a gene: 9. This CDR3 comprises 17 residues. The CDR3 DNA reads TGTGCCAGCAGCCACCCTCGGGCGGGGGGGCCCACAGATACGCAGTATTTT. Its translation is CASSHPRAGGPTDTQYF.

The V gene is TRBV6-6, the J gene TRBJ2-4; 7 bases fit TRBD1. Germline V gene data show CDR1 as MNHNY and CDR2 as SVGAGI (reference sequence). V lost 7 bases to trimming and J lost 0 bases; unmatched junction nucleotides: 6. The CDR3 spans 15 residues. CDR3 residues: CASITTGLAKNIQYF. Here the CDR3 DNA reads TGTGCCAGCATTACGACAGGGTTAGCCAAAAACATTCAGTACTTC.

As for this clone: Other DNA sequences in this specimen translate into the identical CDR3. The rearrangement uses TRBV12-3 or TRBV12-4 and TRBJ2-1; a weak D match, TRBD2 (5 bases). Trimming cost V 6 bases and J 5 bases, with 11 bases left between them. The CDR3 is 13 residues long. CDR3 in amino acids: CASSPGLNNEQFF. As DNA, the CDR3 is TGTGCCAGCAGCCCCGGACTCAACAATGAGCAGTTCTTC.

J is TRBJ2-2 and V is TRBV27; possibly TRBD2 for D (5 bases). V was clipped by 6 bases and J by 7 bases, with 9 bases between them. The CDR3 is 12 residues long. Germline loops: CDR1 MNHEY, CDR2 SMNVEV (reference sequence). CDR3 nucleotides: TGTGCCAGCAGCCCCGGGGTCGGGGAGCTGTTTTTT. This encodes CASSPGVGELFF.

This clone turned up a few times. The CDR3 is CASSQAGTPSADTQYF. The CDR3 DNA follows: TGTGCCAGCAGCCAAGCCGGGACGCCTAGCGCAGATACGCAGTATTTT. The chain combines TRBV3-1 (or the pseudogene TRBV3-2) with TRBJ2-3, with D possibly matching TRBD2 (6 bases). Germline CDR1 is LGHDT and CDR2 is YNNKEL (reference sequence). The germline V and J ends were trimmed by 1 base and 4 bases, with 15 bases remaining between them. The CDR3 runs 16 residues.